Presented here are 19 T cell receptor beta chains from one specimen sequenced in a study of blood T cell repertoires in COVID-19. The method was immunoSEQ multiplex PCR; TCRdb's version includes in-frame clones alone and lacks a portion of them. The sample records 70,000 or so clones, around four fifths being singletons. The sample consisted of peripheral blood. These receptors were collected from a man aged 55 to 69 with COVID-19, enrolled during active disease.

The chain employs TRBV30 and TRBJ2-5; weak D call: TRBD1 (6 bases). The germline V gene has CDR1 GTSNPN and CDR2 SVGIG (reference sequence). The CDR3 runs to 12 residues. The germline V and J ends were trimmed by 5 bases and 6 bases, with 13 bases remaining between them. The CDR3 loop is CAWGGDGKTQYF. The CDR3 nucleotides are TGTGCCTGGGGGGGCGACGGGAAGACCCAGTACTTC. Together with reference TRBV30 and TRBJ2-5, the CDR3 gives the full variable domain: SQTIHQWPATLVQPVGSPLSLECTVEGTSNPNLYWYRQAAGRGLQLLFYSVGIGQISSEVPQNLSASRPQDRQFILSSKKLLLSDSGFYLCAWGGDGKTQYFGPGTRLLVL.

A single count supports this clone. As DNA, the CDR3 is TGTGCCAGCAGCTTAGTAACGGGACAGGTGCACACAGATACGCAGTATTTT. This codes for CASSLVTGQVHTDTQYF. This sequence joins TRBV5-5 and TRBJ2-3; 8 nucleotides align to TRBD1. This CDR3 region has 17 residues. Germline values: CDR1 SGHKS, CDR2 YYEKEE (reference sequence). V was pared by 2 bases and J by 2 bases, with 10 bases of the junction left unmatched.

To note about this clone: Other DNA sequences from this sample encode an identical CDR3 as well. The DNA for the CDR3 is TGTGCCAGCTCACCCCGAGGAGACGAAAAACTGTTTTTT. It specifies CASSPRGDEKLFF. This chain connects TRBV18 to TRBJ1-4; no firm D call. Germline CDR1 is KGHSH and CDR2 is LQKENI. The CDR3 has 13 amino acids. The V gene lost 3 bases and the J gene lost 8 bases, with 10 bases spanning the gap.

This chain uses TRBV7-9 with TRBJ2-3; the D gene is possibly TRBD2 (6 bases). V was cut by 5 bases and J by 0 bases, with 24 bases left in between. The CDR3 totals 19 residues. Germline V CDR1 and CDR2: SEHNR, FQNEAQ (reference sequence). CDR3 in amino acids: CASSPAWAGRSSSTDTQYF. The CDR3 nucleotides read TGTGCCAGCAGCCCCGCTTGGGCGGGACGATCTTCTAGCACAGATACGCAGTATTTT. The complete variable domain, with remaining parts taken from reference TRBV7-9 and TRBJ2-3, reads DTGVSQNPRHKITKRGQNVTFRCDPISEHNRLYWYRQTLGQGPEFLTYFQNEAQLEKSRLLSDRFSAERPKGSFSTLEIQRTEQGDSAMYLCASSPAWAGRSSSTDTQYFGPGTRLTVL.

The chain is built from TRBV11-2 and TRBJ2-5; D uncertain. The CDR3 spans 13 residues. CDR1 is SGHAT and CDR2 is FQNNGV in the germline V gene. Trimming stripped 3 bases from V and 1 base from J, with 6 bases between. CDR3 bases: TGTGCCAGCAGCTTCGGAGTCCAAGAGACCCAGTACTTC. The encoded protein is CASSFGVQETQYF.

This chain connects TRBV11-2 to TRBJ2-7; 9 bases line up with TRBD1. Germline trimming cut 4 bases from V and 2 bases from J; bases unmatched to any gene: 12. The CDR3 runs 17 residues. The germline V gene has CDR1 SGHAT and CDR2 FQNNGV. CDR3 sequence: CASSSLRGRDRAYEQYF. The CDR3 DNA follows: TGTGCCAGCAGCTCACTGCGGGGGCGGGACAGGGCCTACGAGCAGTACTTC.

This clone was detected only once. The CDR3 nucleotides read TGTGCCAGCAGTTCCCAGGACAATGAGCAGTTCTTC. This gives the protein CASSSQDNEQFF. The chain joins TRBV6-2 or TRBV6-3 to TRBJ2-1; D is unclear. The CDR3 loop spans 12 amino acids. CDR1 is MNHEY, CDR2 SVGEGT, per germline. Trimming took 4 bases from V and 5 from J, leaving 6 bases between them.

The chain couples TRBV7-3 to TRBJ2-6; D gene uncertain. The CDR3 sequence is 15 residues long. Germline V gene sequence: CDR1 SGHTA, CDR2 FQGTGA. V was pared by 3 bases and J by 0 bases, with 6 bases between. The CDR3 region is CASSFQHSGANVLTF. CDR3 DNA: TGTGCCAGCAGCTTCCAACACTCTGGGGCCAACGTCCTGACTTTC.

V gene TRBV5-1 combines with J gene TRBJ2-7; 7 bases are shared with TRBD2. This CDR3 has 12 residues. With V trimmed by 4 bases and J by 5 bases, 3 bases remained unmatched. Germline V gene sequence: CDR1 SGHRS, CDR2 YFSETQ. In DNA form, the CDR3 reads TGCGCCAGCAGCCCGGGGAGGGACGAGCAGTACTTC. It translates to CASSPGRDEQYF.

This clone turned up a few times. This chain connects TRBV30 to TRBJ1-2; D is perhaps TRBD1 (5 bases). The CDR3 totals 18 residues. Germline V CDR1 and CDR2: GTSNPN, SVGIG (reference sequence). V shed 0 bases and J shed 0 bases, with 20 bases lying between them. CDR3 loop: CAWSVRVIPDTANYGYTF. The CDR3 coding sequence is TGTGCCTGGAGTGTAAGAGTAATCCCGGACACTGCTAACTATGGCTACACCTTC. Together with reference TRBV30 and TRBJ1-2, the CDR3 gives the full variable domain: SQTIHQWPATLVQPVGSPLSLECTVEGTSNPNLYWYRQAAGRGLQLLFYSVGIGQISSEVPQNLSASRPQDRQFILSSKKLLLSDSGFYLCAWSVRVIPDTANYGYTFGSGTRLTVV.

This chain uses TRBV5-1 with TRBJ1-2, with 7 bases aligning to TRBD1. Germline-derived CDR1 and CDR2 are SGHRS and YFSETQ. Unmatched junction bases numbered 3, after V lost 4 bases and J lost 3 bases. The CDR3 sequence is 13 residues long. The CDR3 sequence is CASSQGTDYGYTF. The CDR3 bases are TGCGCCAGCAGCCAGGGGACAGACTATGGCTACACCTTC.

The chain joins TRBV20-1 to TRBJ2-1; D gene uncertain. The V end lost 2 bases, the J end lost 10 bases, and 9 bases lay between the germline ends. The CDR3 runs 11 residues. Germline values: CDR1 DFQATT, CDR2 SNEGSKA (reference sequence). The DNA for the CDR3 is TGCAGTGCTAGACAAGCTAGAGAGCAGTTCTTC. It yields the protein CSARQAREQFF.

The gene calls are TRBV6-5 and TRBJ2-7; no clear D. The CDR3 is made up of 14 amino acids. Looked up from germline, CDR1 is MNHEY and CDR2 is SVGAGI. V was cut by 4 bases and J by 4 bases, with 14 bases left in between. The CDR3 nucleotides read TGTGCCAGCAGTTCTACTTCCGGGTCGTACGAGCAGTACTTC. This sequence encodes CASSSTSGSYEQYF.

The CDR3 DNA is TGCAGCGTCGGAGAAGGTAACGAGCAGTACTTC. It codes for CSVGEGNEQYF. The chain combines TRBV29-1 with TRBJ2-7; D unclear. The CDR3 spans 11 residues. Per germline, CDR1 SQVTM and CDR2 ANQGSEA. Trimming stripped 6 bases from V and 5 bases from J, with 11 bases between.

A few counts support this clone. V usage is TRBV29-1 and J usage is TRBJ2-1; D may be TRBD2 (7 bases). Germline values: CDR1 SQVTM, CDR2 ANQGSEA. Trimming shortened V by 2 bases and J by 6 bases, and 14 bases separated the two germline ends. The CDR3 has 14 amino acids. CDR3 DNA: TGCAGCGTTGAACTGGGAGGGGGTGGCAATGAGCAGTTCTTC. It codes for CSVELGGGGNEQFF.

This clone was counted only a few times. Distinct nucleotide sequences in the sample also encode this CDR3. The V and J genes are TRBV25-1 and TRBJ1-2, with unresolved D. The germline V and J ends were trimmed by 1 base and 7 bases, with 4 bases remaining between them. The CDR3 is 11 amino acids. Germline CDR1 MGHDK, CDR2 SYGVNS. The CDR3: CASSESLGYTF. The CDR3, as DNA: TGTGCCAGCAGTGAATCCCTTGGCTACACCTTC.

This chain links TRBV2 with TRBJ2-7; maybe TRBD2 (8 bases). The CDR3 spans 14 residues. Trimming left V 3 bases short and J 5 bases short, with 14 bases between. The germline CDR1 and CDR2 sequences are SNHLY and FYNNEI. The CDR3 DNA reads as TGTGCCAGCAGTGAGGACGGGAGGGGGCACGAGCAGTACTTC. Encoded protein: CASSEDGRGHEQYF.

This chain connects TRBV19 to TRBJ1-1, with 9 bases identical to TRBD1. Germline V CDR1 and CDR2: LNHDA, SQIVND (reference sequence). The CDR3 runs to 14 residues. V gave up 2 bases and J gave up 4 bases; unmatched junction bases: 2. CDR3 sequence (DNA): TGTGCCAGTAGTATATTGACAGGGGGCACTGAAGCTTTCTTT. Protein: CASSILTGGTEAFF.

V and J are TRBV28 and TRBJ2-7; D gene unclear. CDR3 length equals 14 residues. Germline CDR1 is MDHEN and CDR2 is SYDVKM. V dropped 3 bases and J dropped 1 base, with 10 bases sitting between them. The CDR3 spells CASSFTVFSYEQYF. In nucleotides, the CDR3 is TGTGCCAGCAGTTTTACGGTCTTTTCCTACGAGCAGTACTTC.